This T cell receptor beta chain stems from a study of memory B cells and T cells in multiple sclerosis. After stimulus-free culture, autoproliferating CFSE-dim and non-proliferating CFSE-high T cells were sequenced separately. Pooled replicate wells came from about 5x10^7 CFSE-labeled PBMCs cultured around seven days without stimulus. The data were produced by immunoSEQ multiplex PCR, yet TCRdb's version contains in-frame clones alone and is incomplete. Of 40,000 to 50,000 clones in the sample, over 70% were seen once. This CDR3 has 15 amino acids. V lost 1 base to trimming and J lost 0 bases, with 8 bases between them. Germline V gene lookup returns CDR1 SGHNT and CDR2 YYREEE (reference sequence). On this clone: Its antigen is not identified.

Sequencing used PBMCs from blood kept in culture. The origin of this receptor is a human donor with multiple sclerosis. The chain recombines TRBV5-4 with TRBJ2-4; D is unclear. This CDR3 is CASSLPGLAKNIQYF. The CDR3 bases are TGTGCCAGCAGCTTGCCCGGGCTAGCCAAAAACATTCAGTACTTC.